The text below deals with one T cell receptor (beta chain). TCRdb re-analysed the RT-PCR reads in MiXCR, keeping a single row per CDR3 protein. Of 500,000 to 550,000 distinct CDR3 sequences in the sample, around a quarter were seen once. This sample is drawn from a study of response to subunit inactivated influenza vaccine. The data also belong to a second study, concerning T cells expressing NK-cell markers. That investigation notes: UMIs were included in TCR beta cDNA generated by 5'RACE template switching.

The material sequenced was CD4+ T cells sorted from PBMCs, taken roughly 13 days after vaccination. The receptor comes from a man aged 50 or older who received an inactivated influenza vaccine.

In DNA form, the CDR3 reads TGTGCCACCAGTGAGGGGGGACTAGCGGGAAATTACAATGAGCAGTTCTTC. It yields the protein CATSEGGLAGNYNEQFF. The genes are TRBV24-1 and TRBJ2-1; 13 positions agree with TRBD2. The CDR3 covers 17 residues. Trimming removed 4 bases from V and 4 bases from J; junction bases left unmatched: 6. CDR1 and CDR2 (germline): KGHDR, SFDVKD.